What follows are 24 T cell receptor beta chains derived from one specimen sequenced in a study of CD8 T cells in Susac syndrome. Reverse transcription used roughly 0.5 to 1 ug RNA and random hexamers. TCRdb reprocessed the immunoSEQ multiplex PCR reads with MiXCR, giving one entry per CDR3 protein. This sample yields roughly 200,000 distinct CDR3 sequences, of which over 90% are seen a single time; around 0.094% belongs to the top ten. Material: CD4+ T cells from PBMCs. The receptors stem from a human donor with Susac syndrome.

CDR3 sequence: CSVNIRGRNTIYF. The CDR3 DNA follows: TGCAGCGTAAACATTAGAGGGCGGAACACCATATATTTT. This chain links TRBV29-1 with TRBJ1-3, with D uncertain. Germline CDR1 SQVTM, CDR2 ANQGSEA. Trimming stripped 6 bases from V and 7 bases from J, with 16 bases between. The CDR3 is made up of 13 amino acids.

This clonotype was counted a single time. The chain combines TRBV28 with TRBJ1-4; D is ambiguous. V was shortened by 4 bases and J by 0 bases, with 12 bases between the two germline ends. CDR1 is MDHEN and CDR2 is SYDVKM in the germline V gene. CDR3 length: 16 amino acids. The CDR3 is CASSSTTVATNEKLFF. For the CDR3, the DNA is TGTGCCAGCAGTTCTACTACAGTGGCAACTAATGAAAAACTGTTTTTT.

This clonotype appeared a few times. V is TRBV4-3 and J is TRBJ2-7, with D possibly TRBD2 on 5 matching bases. This CDR3 spans 13 amino acids. V was clipped by 1 base and J by 6 bases, with 10 bases between them. CDR1 and CDR2 (germline): LGHNA, YSLEER. The CDR3 sequence is CASSQGEGGEQYF. As DNA, the CDR3 is TGCGCCAGCAGCCAAGGTGAGGGCGGCGAGCAGTACTTC.

In DNA, the CDR3 is TGTGCCTGGACCCCGCGAGGGGATGGCTACACCTTC. This sequence encodes CAWTPRGDGYTF. The chain is built from TRBV30 and TRBJ1-2, with D possibly matching TRBD1 (5 bases). The ends were cut back, 4 bases at V and 6 bases at J, with 12 bases in the middle. Germline CDR1 is GTSNPN and CDR2 is SVGIG (reference sequence). This CDR3 is 12 amino acids long.

This chain uses TRBV6-2 or TRBV6-3 with TRBJ2-1, with 10 bases fitting TRBD2. The trim removed 4 bases at V and 10 bases at J, leaving 13 bases unmatched. This CDR3 has 16 amino acids. CDR1 and CDR2 from the germline V gene are MNHEY and SVGEGT. In nucleotides, the CDR3 is TGTGCCAGCAGTTCACACCCAGCGGGAGGGTTTACGGAGCAGTTCTTC. Its protein product is CASSSHPAGGFTEQFF.

This sequence joins TRBV20-1 and TRBJ2-7; D not resolved. The CDR3 totals 18 residues. The germline V gene has CDR1 DFQATT and CDR2 SNEGSKA (reference sequence). Trimming shortened V by 3 bases and J by 2 bases, and 26 bases separated the two germline ends. DNA of the CDR3: TGCAGTGCTAGGGGGATAGGATTGAGGACGGCGGTTACCTACGAGCAGTACTTC. It codes for CSARGIGLRTAVTYEQYF.

In its sample, this clonotype was seen once. CDR3 DNA: TGCGCCAGCAGCTTGTCTGGGCCGATTGAAGCTTTCTTT. Protein: CASSLSGPIEAFF. The rearrangement joins TRBV5-1 to TRBJ1-1; D is undetermined. This CDR3 is 13 amino acids long. V was cut by 1 base and J by 7 bases, with 11 bases left in between. The germline V gene encodes CDR1 SGHRS and CDR2 YFSETQ.

The rearrangement uses TRBV4-2 and TRBJ1-1; maybe TRBD1 (6 bases). CDR1 is LGHNA, CDR2 YNFKEQ, per germline. This CDR3 spans 16 amino acids. Trimming left V 10 bases short and J 0 bases short, with 21 bases between. CDR3 loop: CATAGARQGLNTEAFF. The CDR3 DNA reads TGTGCCACCGCGGGGGCCCGGCAGGGACTGAACACTGAAGCTTTCTTT.

V gene TRBV12-3 or TRBV12-4 combines with J gene TRBJ1-2; maybe TRBD1 (6 bases). The CDR3 runs to 14 residues. The V end was cut by 3 bases, the J end by 4 bases, with 12 bases between. The CDR3 coding sequence is TGTGCCAGCAGTTTGGGGGGGCACCTCTATGGCTACACCTTC. Translated, it gives CASSLGGHLYGYTF.

The chain is built from TRBV10-1 and TRBJ2-7; D may correspond to TRBD1 or TRBD2 (5 bases each). The CDR3 loop spans 15 amino acids. The V and J ends lost 8 bases and 2 bases respectively, with 19 bases between them. Germline CDR1 and CDR2: WNHNN and SYGVQD (reference sequence). CDR3 amino acids: CASSGIHRRTYEQYF. DNA of the CDR3: TGCGCCAGCTCGGGGATCCACAGGCGAACCTACGAGCAGTACTTC.

The V gene is TRBV7-2, the J gene TRBJ2-3, with a weak D call TRBD1 (6 bases). The CDR3 runs to 11 residues. V lost 10 bases to trimming and J lost 1 base, with 6 bases between them. Germline V CDR1 and CDR2: SGHTA, FQGNSA. Here the CDR3 reads CATGGTDTQYF. CDR3 DNA: TGTGCCACAGGGGGCACAGATACGCAGTATTTT.

V is TRBV30 and J is TRBJ2-2; no clear D gene. There are 14 residues in the CDR3. V lost 1 base and J 6 bases, leaving 12 bases between the germline ends. In germline, CDR1 is GTSNPN, CDR2 SVGIG (reference sequence). In DNA, the CDR3 is TGTGCCTGGAGTGGAGTGGGATTAGCCGGGGAGCTGTTTTTT. This encodes CAWSGVGLAGELFF.

This rearrangement joins TRBV9 to TRBJ1-1, with D unresolved. Germline V gene sequence: CDR1 SGDLS, CDR2 YYNGEE. CDR3 size: 16 residues. The germline V and J ends were trimmed by 4 bases and 1 base, with 17 bases remaining between them. The CDR3 is CASSSMARTENTEAFF. DNA of the CDR3: TGTGCCAGCAGCTCGATGGCCCGGACGGAGAACACTGAAGCTTTCTTT.

The chain combines TRBV9 with TRBJ1-6; tentatively, D is TRBD1 (6 bases). Trimming stripped 4 bases from V and 7 bases from J, with 18 bases between. This CDR3 has 16 residues. Germline CDR1 is SGDLS and CDR2 is YYNGEE. CDR3 protein: CASSPRGQGLNSPLHF. The CDR3, as DNA: TGTGCCAGCAGCCCCCGGGGCCAGGGGTTGAATTCACCCCTCCACTTT.

The chain employs TRBV7-2 and TRBJ2-7; 12 bases match TRBD2. CDR1 and CDR2 from the germline V gene are SGHTA and FQGNSA. V was pared by 3 bases and J by 3 bases, with 6 bases of the junction left unmatched. The CDR3 sequence is 16 residues long. The CDR3 DNA follows: TGTGCCAGCAGCTTCACTAGCGGGAGGACTAGCTACGAGCAGTACTTC. It translates to CASSFTSGRTSYEQYF.

The chain has TRBV5-4 and TRBJ1-2; D gene ambiguous. The CDR3 sequence is 13 residues long. Deletions cut 0 bases from V and 3 bases from J, with 6 bases between. Germline V gene lookup returns CDR1 SGHNT and CDR2 YYREEE (reference sequence). CDR3 sequence reads: CASSLESYYGYTF. CDR3 nucleotides: TGTGCCAGCAGCTTGGAGTCGTACTATGGCTACACCTTC.

Worth noting for this clonotype: A read error is likely, as this CDR3 ends without the conserved phenylalanine or tryptophan. The V gene is TRBV6-2 or TRBV6-3, the J gene TRBJ2-7; possibly TRBD1 for D (6 bases). The V end was cut by 0 bases, the J end by 6 bases, with 18 bases between. Per germline, CDR1 MNHEY and CDR2 SVGEGT. The CDR3 runs to 16 residues. The CDR3 DNA follows: TGTGCCAGCAGTTACTCGATCGGCGGGCAGGGGAGCGAGCAGTACCTC. Protein sequence: CASSYSIGGQGSEQYL.

J is TRBJ1-2 and V is TRBV2, with D perhaps matching TRBD1 (6 bases). This CDR3 comprises 13 residues. V was shortened by 4 bases and J by 4 bases, with 10 bases between the two germline ends. Germline V gene sequence: CDR1 SNHLY, CDR2 FYNNEI. CDR3 sequence: CASSGTESYGYTF. Written as DNA, the CDR3 is TGTGCCAGCAGTGGGACAGAATCCTATGGCTACACCTTC. Combining the CDR3 with reference TRBV2 and TRBJ1-2 gives the whole variable domain EPEVTQTPSHQVTQMGQEVILRCVPISNHLYFYWYRQILGQKVEFLVSFYNNEISEKSEIFDDQFSVERPDGSNFTLKIRSTKLEDSAMYFCASSGTESYGYTFGSGTRLTVV.

The CDR3 loop is CSVGTGDLNTEAFF. For the CDR3, the DNA is TGCAGCGTTGGGACAGGAGACCTGAACACTGAAGCTTTCTTT. This chain connects TRBV29-1 to TRBJ1-1; 7 bases are shared with TRBD1. J lost 0 bases, V lost 4 bases, and 5 bases had no gene match. Germline V CDR1 and CDR2: SQVTM, ANQGSEA. The length of the CDR3 is 14 residues.

The chain is built from TRBV29-1 and TRBJ2-1; TRBD1 matches 7 bases. Looked up from germline, CDR1 is SQVTM and CDR2 is ANQGSEA. V lost 2 bases to trimming and J lost 3 bases; unmatched junction nucleotides: 4. This CDR3 is built from 14 residues. Written as DNA, the CDR3 is TGCAGCGTTGAAAGACAGGGAATCTACAATGAGCAGTTCTTC. Protein sequence: CSVERQGIYNEQFF.

The V and J genes are TRBV7-3 and TRBJ1-2, with D unclear. The CDR3 consists of 13 residues. Looked up from germline, CDR1 is SGHTA and CDR2 is FQGTGA. V was trimmed by 5 bases and J by 8 bases, leaving 15 bases between them. CDR3: CASSVTASGGYTF. The CDR3 bases are TGTGCCAGCAGCGTCACTGCCTCTGGAGGCTACACCTTC.

V gene TRBV30 combines with J gene TRBJ1-4; D ambiguous. The CDR3 sequence is 12 residues long. V was shortened by 5 bases and J by 1 base, with 5 bases between the two germline ends. CDR1 GTSNPN and CDR2 SVGIG come from the germline V gene (reference sequence). The chain's CDR3 is CAWGLTNEKLFF. DNA of the CDR3: TGTGCCTGGGGGTTAACTAATGAAAAACTGTTTTTT.

This chain links TRBV6-2 or TRBV6-3 with TRBJ2-1; 10 bases are a match to TRBD2. CDR1 and CDR2 (germline): MNHEY, SVGEGT. V was clipped by 5 bases and J by 5 bases; unmatched bases: 12. The CDR3 has 17 residues. The CDR3 reads CASSLASGTSANNEQFF. In nucleotides, the CDR3 is TGTGCCAGCAGTCTAGCTTCCGGGACTAGCGCTAACAATGAGCAGTTCTTC.

The chain links TRBV12-3 or TRBV12-4 to TRBJ2-7; D gene ambiguous. CDR3 length: 15 amino acids. Trimming removed 7 bases from V and 0 bases from J, with 16 bases in between. The CDR3 sequence: CASTATETASYEQYF. The DNA for the CDR3 is TGTGCCAGCACCGCGACGGAAACGGCCTCCTACGAGCAGTACTTC.